This is a list of T cell receptor beta chains from one sample in a study of CD8 T cells in ankylosing spondylitis. MiXCR, applied by TCRdb to the 5' RACE reads, yields one record per CDR3 protein. The sample has 150,000 to 250,000 distinct CDR3 sequences, roughly 13% seen once. Material: blood, either unsorted or a sorted T cell fraction (not recorded which). The receptors stem from a male donor with ankylosing spondylitis or in good health (not recorded which). CDR3s leave out the opening cysteine and the closing phenylalanine or tryptophan. Fields, in order: J gene, V gene, CDR3 protein.

>TRBJ2-6|TRBV6-1
ASSEAHSGANVLT
>TRBJ2-3|TRBV7-2
ASSLDDYTTNTQY
>TRBJ2-5|TRBV15
ATSRDRLAGTKTQY
>TRBJ1-2|TRBV5-1
ASSLGSDNYGYT
>TRBJ2-1|TRBV5-1
ASSPGSGSNEQF
>TRBJ2-1|TRBV5-1
ASSLPGSSYNEQF
>TRBJ2-3|TRBV7-9
ASSLIAGEGTDTQY
>TRBJ1-4|TRBV3-1
ASSHGGLGEKLF
>TRBJ2-4|TRBV7-2
ASSLVRGVGNIQY
>TRBJ2-2|TRBV27
ASSPRLAGELF
>TRBJ2-1|TRBV25-1
ASSDYSSGGF
>TRBJ2-7|TRBV28
ASSLWSSSASGYEQY
>TRBJ1-2|TRBV10-3
AISAVKTDTNYGYT
>TRBJ2-3|TRBV29-1
SVECEGGTKNASTDTQY
>TRBJ2-4|TRBV5-1
ASSSRMAKNIQY
>TRBJ2-1|TRBV7-8
ASSPAQTPYNEQF
>TRBJ1-2|TRBV5-1
ASSLGQGGDGHT
>TRBJ2-5|TRBV20-1
CASGPSREKVETQY
>TRBJ2-7|TRBV3-1
ASSPGQGFSYEQY
>TRBJ2-7|TRBV2
ASSGTVSYERD
>TRBJ1-5|TRBV15
ATSRDMGSNQPQH
>TRBJ1-2|TRBV4-1
ASSQPGADYGYT
>TRBJ2-7|TRBV5-1
ASSWRSEYEQY
>TRBJ1-1|TRBV7-2
ASSWGGLSEAF
>TRBJ2-1|TRBV7-2
ASSFSANNEQF
>TRBJ2-1|TRBV20-1
SARDSPGLYYNEQF
>TRBJ2-2|TRBV2
ASSVPITGELF
>TRBJ1-6|TRBV27
ASSLSGRGHNSPLH
>TRBJ2-7|TRBV28
ASSPHLTDYEQY
>TRBJ2-1|TRBV10-2
ASSESWVSGSEQF
>TRBJ1-1|TRBV6-5
ASSYSAGLGITEAF
>TRBJ2-7|TRBV10-1
ASSGTSGSGEQY
>TRBJ2-1|TRBV29-1
SVDAGTGSYNEQF
>TRBJ2-3|TRBV20-1
SAGQAGGSGTDTQY
>TRBJ2-2|TRBV12-3/TRBV12-4
ASSADTETGRGTGELF
>TRBJ2-1|TRBV20-1
SAREGGGVNEQF
>TRBJ2-1|TRBV10-3
AISESRLAALSYNEQF
>TRBJ2-5|TRBV2
ASSESGLRLETQY
>TRBJ2-3|TRBV5-1
ASSGGGPVSTQY
>TRBJ2-7|TRBV19
ASSLLPSGSNEQY
>TRBJ2-3|TRBV4-1
ASSGWTQY
>TRBJ2-7|TRBV27
ASSLGARAGYEQY
>TRBJ2-7|TRBV6-2/TRBV6-3
ASGTPSDEQY
>TRBJ2-1|TRBV2
ATYLLAGSYNEQF
>TRBJ2-7|TRBV10-3
AISEAQLYEQY
>TRBJ2-7|TRBV5-6
ASSFSGVPPYEQY
>TRBJ2-2|TRBV5-6
ASSLAWDTGELF
>TRBJ2-1|TRBV7-2
ASSSLSASGVYNEQF
>TRBJ2-3|TRBV29-1
SVVSGLSTDTQY
>TRBJ2-3|TRBV7-9
ASSLELATSTDTQY
>TRBJ2-3|TRBV4-2
ASSPGGGREY
>TRBJ2-1|TRBV5-1
ASPHSRF
>TRBJ2-1|TRBV12-3/TRBV12-4
ASTRTVYNEQF
>TRBJ2-3|TRBV14
ASSHFAGLVTADTQY